This TCR beta chain was found in a study of T cells in Graves' hyperthyroidism and ophthalmopathy. The CDR3 is 14 residues long. V was clipped by 2 bases and J by 1 base, with 10 bases between them. CDR1 is SGHRS, CDR2 YFSETQ, per germline. TCR beta CDR3 region amplification was performed from RNA transcripts. An initial round of RT-PCR targeting the TCR CDR3 relied on the HTBI primer set. TCRdb reprocessed the multiplex PCR reads with MiXCR, giving one entry per CDR3 protein. The table has hundreds of thousands of distinct CDR3 sequences, 15% to 20% seen once. Sequenced: blood. The TCR was taken from a woman between 18 and 30 years old with Graves' hyperthyroidism. The genes are TRBV5-1 and TRBJ2-7, with a tentative D call TRBD1 (5 bases). CDR3: CASSLLRESYEQYF. In DNA form, the CDR3 reads TGCGCCAGCAGCTTACTCAGGGAATCCTACGAGCAGTACTTC. Full variable domain (remainder filled in from reference TRBV5-1 and TRBJ2-7): KAGVTQTPRYLIKTRGQQVTLSCSPISGHRSVSWYQQTPGQGLQFLFEYFSETQRNKGNFPGRFSGRQFSNSRSEMNVSTLELGDSALYLCASSLLRESYEQYFGPGTRLTVT.